The rows below give T cell receptor beta chains drawn from one sample of a study of CD8 T cells in Susac syndrome. TCRdb re-called the immunoSEQ multiplex PCR reads with MiXCR, one entry per CDR3 protein. Among 150,000 to 200,000 distinct CDR3 sequences, approximately 93% were seen once, and the ten largest hold approximately 0.09%. The sequenced sample consisted of CD4+ T cells from PBMCs. Receptors originate from a human donor with multiple sclerosis. Each CDR3 is given with its conserved first and last residue. The order of the fields is clone size, V gene, J gene, D gene, CDR3 DNA, CDR3 protein. The D gene is left open where the match is weak. Only part of the rows carry a size: once, few, many, or a class if the clone is expanded.

abundance: NA; v_gene: TRBV10-3; j_gene: TRBJ2-7; d_gene: NA; CDR3nt: TGTGCCATCAGTGAGTCAGGCTCCTACGAGCAGTACTTC; CDR3aa: CAISESGSYEQYF
abundance: NA; v_gene: TRBV6-1; j_gene: TRBJ2-7; d_gene: TRBD1; CDR3nt: TGTGCCACTACAGGGGGCTACGAGCAGTACTTC; CDR3aa: CATTGGYEQYF
abundance: NA; v_gene: TRBV5-1; j_gene: TRBJ2-5; d_gene: NA; CDR3nt: TGCGCCAGCAGCTTAGATCGAATGGAGACCCAGTACTTC; CDR3aa: CASSLDRMETQYF
abundance: NA; v_gene: TRBV28; j_gene: TRBJ1-2; d_gene: NA; CDR3nt: TGTGCCAGCAGTTTAGGACAGATTTATGGCTACACCTTC; CDR3aa: CASSLGQIYGYTF
abundance: NA; v_gene: TRBV7-8; j_gene: TRBJ2-2; d_gene: NA; CDR3nt: TGTGCCAGCAGCTTAGGTCGGGACCGAACCGGGGAGCTGTTTTTT; CDR3aa: CASSLGRDRTGELFF
abundance: NA; v_gene: TRBV3-1; j_gene: TRBJ1-2; d_gene: NA; CDR3nt: TGTGCCAGCAGCCAAGGCCCCAGCCCAACCTATGGCTACACCTTC; CDR3aa: CASSQGPSPTYGYTF
abundance: once; v_gene: TRBV28; j_gene: TRBJ2-3; d_gene: TRBD2; CDR3nt: TGTGCCAGCAGTAATCCCACAGCGGGACCCACAGATACGCAGTATTTT; CDR3aa: CASSNPTAGPTDTQYF
abundance: once; v_gene: TRBV19; j_gene: TRBJ1-2; d_gene: NA; CDR3nt: TGTGCCAGCGGACTGAGTGGCTACACCTTC; CDR3aa: CASGLSGYTF
abundance: NA; v_gene: TRBV10-3; j_gene: TRBJ2-5; d_gene: TRBD1; CDR3nt: TGTGCCATCAGTGGGAGACCGTTCGACAGGGTAAAAGAGACCCAGTACTTC; CDR3aa: CAISGRPFDRVKETQYF
abundance: NA; v_gene: TRBV6-2/TRBV6-3; j_gene: TRBJ2-1; d_gene: TRBD2; CDR3nt: TGTGCCAGGGTTAGCGGGGGCTGGGCCTACAATGAGCAGTTCTTC; CDR3aa: CARVSGGWAYNEQFF
abundance: NA; v_gene: TRBV20-1; j_gene: TRBJ2-7; d_gene: NA; CDR3nt: TGCAGTGCCCCTACCCCGGGACGGGATAACGAGCAGTACTTC; CDR3aa: CSAPTPGRDNEQYF
abundance: NA; v_gene: TRBV12-3/TRBV12-4; j_gene: TRBJ2-3; d_gene: NA; CDR3nt: TGTGCCAGCAGTTTGGGATGGACGGGAAGCACAGATACGCAGTATTTT; CDR3aa: CASSLGWTGSTDTQYF
abundance: NA; v_gene: TRBV2; j_gene: TRBJ1-1; d_gene: NA; CDR3nt: TGTGCCAGCAGTGGACCCCAGGCCCCTGGGGTAGCTTTCTTT; CDR3aa: CASSGPQAPGVAFF
abundance: NA; v_gene: TRBV7-2; j_gene: TRBJ2-7; d_gene: NA; CDR3nt: TGTGCCAGCAGCCCCGGGTATACGGACTACGAGCAGTACTTC; CDR3aa: CASSPGYTDYEQYF
abundance: NA; v_gene: TRBV20-1; j_gene: TRBJ2-1; d_gene: TRBD2; CDR3nt: TGCAGTGCGTCTAAGGGACTACAGAGCTCCTACAATGAGCAGTTCTTC; CDR3aa: CSASKGLQSSYNEQFF
abundance: NA; v_gene: TRBV29-1; j_gene: TRBJ1-1; d_gene: NA; CDR3nt: TGCAGCGTTAAAGGGGGGACTGAAGCTTTCTTT; CDR3aa: CSVKGGTEAFF
abundance: NA; v_gene: TRBV9; j_gene: TRBJ2-1; d_gene: TRBD1; CDR3nt: TGTGCCAGCAGCGTAAGGACAGGGGGCATTGAGCAGTTCTTC; CDR3aa: CASSVRTGGIEQFF
abundance: NA; v_gene: TRBV20-1; j_gene: TRBJ2-7; d_gene: NA; CDR3nt: TGCAGTGCTCTACTAGCTCACGAGCAGTACTTC; CDR3aa: CSALLAHEQYF
abundance: NA; v_gene: TRBV7-9; j_gene: TRBJ1-6; d_gene: TRBD1; CDR3nt: TGTGCCAGCAGCCGTGGACAGGGGGCAAATTCACCCCTCCACTTT; CDR3aa: CASSRGQGANSPLHF
abundance: NA; v_gene: TRBV7-3; j_gene: TRBJ2-2; d_gene: NA; CDR3nt: TGTGCCAGCAGCATCGGACAAGTGAACACCGGGGAGCTGTTTTTT; CDR3aa: CASSIGQVNTGELFF
abundance: NA; v_gene: TRBV5-1; j_gene: TRBJ1-2; d_gene: NA; CDR3nt: TGCGCCAGCAGGCCCTCGGGGTTTGATGGCTACACCTTC; CDR3aa: CASRPSGFDGYTF
abundance: NA; v_gene: TRBV11-2; j_gene: TRBJ2-7; d_gene: TRBD1; CDR3nt: TGTGCCAGCAGCTCGGGACAGGGTGGGTCCTACGAGCAGTACTTC; CDR3aa: CASSSGQGGSYEQYF
abundance: NA; v_gene: TRBV30; j_gene: TRBJ2-5; d_gene: NA; CDR3nt: TGTGCCTGGAGTAGAGGGGATTTCGAGACCCAGTACTTC; CDR3aa: CAWSRGDFETQYF
abundance: NA; v_gene: TRBV6-2/TRBV6-3; j_gene: TRBJ2-7; d_gene: NA; CDR3nt: TGTGCCAGCAGTTACAAGGGACACCTAAGCGAAACACCCACGGAGCAGTACTTC; CDR3aa: CASSYKGHLSETPTEQYF
abundance: once; v_gene: TRBV15; j_gene: TRBJ2-1; d_gene: NA; CDR3nt: TGTGCCACCAGCAGAATGAAAGGGTGGGCGGGTGAATACAATGAGCAGTTCTTC; CDR3aa: CATSRMKGWAGEYNEQFF
abundance: NA; v_gene: TRBV10-2; j_gene: TRBJ1-2; d_gene: NA; CDR3nt: TGCGCCAGCAGTGAACCCCTTAACTATGGCTACACCTTC; CDR3aa: CASSEPLNYGYTF
abundance: NA; v_gene: TRBV7-2; j_gene: TRBJ1-5; d_gene: NA; CDR3nt: TGTGCCAGCAGCCTCGAAATCAATCAGCCCCAGCATTTT; CDR3aa: CASSLEINQPQHF
abundance: NA; v_gene: TRBV5-1; j_gene: TRBJ1-1; d_gene: NA; CDR3nt: TGCGCCAGCAGCTTCGGGGGTACCACTGAAGCTTTCTTT; CDR3aa: CASSFGGTTEAFF
abundance: NA; v_gene: TRBV7-2; j_gene: TRBJ2-1; d_gene: NA; CDR3nt: TGTGCCAGCAGCTTCCCGGGCCCCAGGGGTGGCCATGAGCAGTTCTTC; CDR3aa: CASSFPGPRGGHEQFF
abundance: NA; v_gene: TRBV20-1; j_gene: TRBJ2-7; d_gene: NA; CDR3nt: TGCAGTGCTAGGTCAGGCCCCGAGCAGTACTTC; CDR3aa: CSARSGPEQYF
abundance: NA; v_gene: TRBV27; j_gene: TRBJ2-7; d_gene: NA; CDR3nt: TGTGCCAGCGGTCGGGTAGGATATTACGAGCAGTACTTC; CDR3aa: CASGRVGYYEQYF
abundance: NA; v_gene: TRBV24-1; j_gene: TRBJ2-7; d_gene: NA; CDR3nt: TGTGCCACCGGACAGAGGTCCTACGAGCAGTACTTC; CDR3aa: CATGQRSYEQYF
abundance: NA; v_gene: TRBV5-1; j_gene: TRBJ2-3; d_gene: NA; CDR3nt: TGCGCCAGCTGCTTGTCAGGGATAGGAGATACGCAGTATTTT; CDR3aa: CASCLSGIGDTQYF
abundance: NA; v_gene: TRBV7-6; j_gene: TRBJ2-7; d_gene: TRBD1; CDR3nt: TGTGCCAGCAGCCCTCGGACAGGGGATTACGAGCAGTACTTC; CDR3aa: CASSPRTGDYEQYF
abundance: once; v_gene: TRBV30; j_gene: TRBJ2-1; d_gene: TRBD2; CDR3nt: TGTGCCTGGAGTGTGACGCGGGAGGGATACAATGAGCAGTTCTTC; CDR3aa: CAWSVTREGYNEQFF
abundance: NA; v_gene: TRBV20-1; j_gene: TRBJ2-7; d_gene: NA; CDR3nt: TGCAGTGCCCCCACTAACCAGGAAAACGAGCAGTACTTC; CDR3aa: CSAPTNQENEQYF
abundance: NA; v_gene: TRBV3-1; j_gene: TRBJ2-4; d_gene: NA; CDR3nt: TGTGCCAGCAGCCAGGGAGAAAACATTCAGTACTTC; CDR3aa: CASSQGENIQYF
abundance: NA; v_gene: TRBV2; j_gene: TRBJ1-2; d_gene: NA; CDR3nt: TGTGCCAGCAGTGAACTGGGGAACTATGGCTACACCTTC; CDR3aa: CASSELGNYGYTF
abundance: NA; v_gene: TRBV29-1; j_gene: TRBJ2-7; d_gene: TRBD1; CDR3nt: TGCAGCGTTGAACCGGGACAGGGGAACTACGAGCAGTACTTC; CDR3aa: CSVEPGQGNYEQYF
abundance: NA; v_gene: TRBV11-3; j_gene: TRBJ2-1; d_gene: TRBD2; CDR3nt: TGTGCCAGCAGCTTAGGAGCTAGCGGGCACTCCGGGGATGAGCAGTTCTTC; CDR3aa: CASSLGASGHSGDEQFF
abundance: NA; v_gene: TRBV12-3/TRBV12-4; j_gene: TRBJ2-1; d_gene: TRBD1; CDR3nt: TGTGCCAGCAGTTTGGGACAGGGGGGCCCCCATGAGCAGTTCTTC; CDR3aa: CASSLGQGGPHEQFF
abundance: NA; v_gene: TRBV6-1; j_gene: TRBJ1-1; d_gene: NA; CDR3nt: TGTGCCAGCAGTGAAGGGACAAGAACGAACACTGAAGCTTTCTTT; CDR3aa: CASSEGTRTNTEAFF
abundance: NA; v_gene: TRBV12-5; j_gene: TRBJ1-3; d_gene: NA; CDR3nt: TGTGCTAGTGGTTTGGTAGTCAGAGACTCTGGAAACACCATATATTTT; CDR3aa: CASGLVVRDSGNTIYF
abundance: NA; v_gene: TRBV3-1; j_gene: TRBJ1-1; d_gene: NA; CDR3nt: TGTGCCAGCAGCCAAGATTTTAGGCAGCGTATGAACACTGAAGCTTTCTTT; CDR3aa: CASSQDFRQRMNTEAFF
abundance: once; v_gene: TRBV29-1; j_gene: TRBJ1-2; d_gene: TRBD1; CDR3nt: TGCAGCGTTGAGCGGCCGGGACAGGGAGCTGGCTACACCTTC; CDR3aa: CSVERPGQGAGYTF
abundance: NA; v_gene: TRBV20-1; j_gene: TRBJ2-1; d_gene: TRBD2; CDR3nt: TGCAGTGTTCCGGGAGGGCGGGGGAATGAGCAGTTCTTC; CDR3aa: CSVPGGRGNEQFF
abundance: few; v_gene: TRBV7-2; j_gene: TRBJ2-7; d_gene: NA; CDR3nt: TGTGCCAGCGGTCGGGTATCCTACGAGCAGTACTTC; CDR3aa: CASGRVSYEQYF
abundance: NA; v_gene: TRBV5-4; j_gene: TRBJ2-7; d_gene: TRBD2; CDR3nt: TGTGCCAGCAGCCAGGCTAGCGGGAGTCGACACGAGCAGTACTTC; CDR3aa: CASSQASGSRHEQYF